Below, 20 T cell receptor beta chains from the same sample are listed, as sequenced in a study of beta chain features in type 1 diabetes. Regarding the study as a whole: A moderate, significant TCRB CDR3 shortening appeared in type 1 diabetes across four CD4+ subsets.

The sequenced template was cDNA made from the entire isolated RNA. Data came from immunoSEQ multiplex PCR; TCRdb stores just in-frame clones and leaves some out. The profile covers hundreds of thousands of clones, with around 9.3% appearing a single time and around 1% taken by the ten largest. Antigens for these TCRs are unknown. The sequenced material came from central memory CD4+ T cells from blood. Receptors originate from a man aged 30-40 years with type 1 diabetes.

The chain employs TRBV5-6 and TRBJ1-1, with D uncertain. The CDR3 consists of 11 residues. Trimming removed 0 bases from V and 3 bases from J, with 0 bases in between. The germline V gene has CDR1 SGHDT and CDR2 YYEEEE. The CDR3 reads CASSLDTEAFF. CDR3 DNA sequence: TGTGCCAGCAGCTTGGACACTGAAGCTTTCTTT.

At least ten counts were recorded for this clone. The rearrangement links TRBV5-1 to TRBJ2-7; D ambiguous. V shed 0 bases and J shed 1 base, with 5 bases lying between them. Per the germline V gene, CDR1 is SGHRS and CDR2 is YFSETQ. The CDR3 has 13 residues. The CDR3 DNA sequence: TGCGCCAGCAGCTTGGCAGCGTCCTACGAGCAGTACTTC. It is translated as CASSLAASYEQYF.

With respect to this clone: Germline is not matched at one junction end, which may reflect a read error. CDR3 in amino acids: CASSQDITNTGELFF. CDR3 nucleotide sequence: TGCGCCAGCAGCCAAGATATCACGAACACCGGGGAGCTGTTTTTT. The V and J genes are TRBV7-2 and TRBJ2-2, with unresolved D. Germline loops: CDR1 SGHTA, CDR2 FQGNSA. The CDR3 is 15 residues long.

The V call is TRBV9, the J call TRBJ2-2; 8 bases match TRBD2. The ends lost 4 bases at V and 1 base at J; junction bases unmatched: 9. Per the germline V gene, CDR1 is SGDLS and CDR2 is YYNGEE. The CDR3 consists of 17 residues. The CDR3 nucleotides are TGTGCCAGCAGCCCAACTTCCGGGACTAGGAACACCGGGGAGCTGTTTTTT. It encodes CASSPTSGTRNTGELFF.

Worth noting for this clone: One end of the junction is discordant with germline, which a read error may explain. The chain couples TRBV7-2 to TRBJ2-6, with TRBD1 as a possible D gene (5 bases). This CDR3 contains 14 residues. Looked up from germline, CDR1 is SGHTA and CDR2 is FQGNSA. CDR3: CASSLLSGANGLTF. DNA for the CDR3: TGTGCCAGCAGCTTACTCTCTGGGGCCAACGGCCTGACTTTC.

This clone has a count of ten or more. CDR3: CASSPPLTGGKNEQFF. The CDR3 region has the DNA TGTGCCAGCAGCCCCCCATTAACTGGCGGGAAAAATGAGCAGTTCTTC. The rearrangement uses TRBV5-5 and TRBJ2-1, with TRBD2 as a possible D gene (6 bases). The CDR3 contains 16 residues. CDR1 is SGHKS, CDR2 YYEKEE, per germline (reference sequence). Trimming removed 4 bases at V and 7 bases at J, with 21 bases between.

The rearrangement joins TRBV10-3 to TRBJ2-7, with unresolved D. Looked up from germline, CDR1 is ENHRY and CDR2 is SYGVKD. V gave up 2 bases and J gave up 6 bases, with 5 bases separating them. The CDR3 is made up of 11 amino acids. CDR3 amino acids: CAISEDLEQYF. The CDR3 nucleotides read TGTGCCATCAGTGAGGATCTCGAGCAGTACTTC.

This clone was detected only a few times. The V and J genes are TRBV7-9 and TRBJ1-1, with TRBD1 identical over 8 bases. The germline V gene encodes CDR1 SEHNR and CDR2 FQNEAQ (reference sequence). The trim removed 4 bases at V and 10 bases at J, leaving 5 bases unmatched. This CDR3 has 12 residues. The CDR3 nucleotides are TGTGCCAGCAGCTCCTCCGACAGGGGAGCTTTCTTT. Translated: CASSSSDRGAFF.

The chain joins TRBV7-9 to TRBJ1-1; no definite D call. Germline V gene lookup returns CDR1 SEHNR and CDR2 FQNEAQ (reference sequence). CDR3 length: 15 amino acids. Trimming cost V 7 bases and J 2 bases, with 17 bases left between them. CDR3 in amino acids: CASTPADRPNTEAFF. Here the CDR3 DNA reads TGTGCCAGCACCCCAGCGGATCGGCCAAACACTGAAGCTTTCTTT. The full variable domain, completed using reference TRBV7-9 and TRBJ1-1, is DTGVSQNPRHKITKRGQNVTFRCDPISEHNRLYWYRQTLGQGPEFLTYFQNEAQLEKSRLLSDRFSAERPKGSFSTLEIQRTEQGDSAMYLCASTPADRPNTEAFFGQGTRLTVV.

This clone has more than one count but fewer than ten. The chain carries TRBV4-3 and TRBJ1-3; weak D call: TRBD1 (6 bases). Germline V gene data show CDR1 as LGHNA and CDR2 as YSLEER. CDR3 length: 17 residues. The V and J ends lost 0 bases and 3 bases respectively, with 15 bases between them. The CDR3 DNA is TGCGCCAGCAGCCAAGATCCTCAGGGGATGGGTGGAAACACCATATATTTT. Protein product: CASSQDPQGMGGNTIYF.

This clone was seen more than once but under ten times. The chain links TRBV7-2 to TRBJ1-6; D is uncertain. Germline V gene data show CDR1 as SGHTA and CDR2 as FQGNSA. CDR3 length: 16 residues. Trimming took off 7 bases at V and 0 bases at J, with 13 bases between the two ends. CDR3 nucleotide sequence: TGTGCCAGCACCATGGACGGGAGCTCCTATAATTCACCCCTCCACTTT. Encoded protein: CASTMDGSSYNSPLHF.

V and J are TRBV19 and TRBJ1-4; TRBD1 is a possible D gene (5 bases). Between the trimmed V and J ends, which lost 6 bases and 7 bases, there was a span of 6 bases. Germline V gene data show CDR1 as LNHDA and CDR2 as SQIVND (reference sequence). This CDR3 spans 11 amino acids. CDR3 sequence reads: CASRQGEKLFF. The CDR3 nucleotides read TGTGCCAGTAGGCAGGGTGAAAAACTGTTTTTT.

V is TRBV18 and J is TRBJ1-5; no firm D call. There are 14 residues in the CDR3. CDR1 and CDR2 from the germline V gene are KGHSH and LQKENI. Trimming took 3 bases from V and 3 from J, leaving 9 bases between them. CDR3 coding DNA: TGTGCCAGCTCACCCGACATGGTCAATCAGCCCCAGCATTTT. Translation gives CASSPDMVNQPQHF.

The chain recombines TRBV4-3 with TRBJ2-7; unclear D gene. CDR1 is LGHNA and CDR2 is YSLEER in the germline V gene. Trimming took off 1 base at V and 7 bases at J, with 8 bases between the two ends. The CDR3 is 12 amino acids. CDR3 nucleotides: TGCGCCAGCAGCCAAGGGTCGAGGGAGCAGTACTTC. This codes for CASSQGSREQYF.

There are a few counts of this clone. The chain couples TRBV6-5 to TRBJ2-3; 9 bases fit TRBD2. CDR1 MNHEY and CDR2 SVGAGI come from the germline V gene. Germline trimming cut 9 bases from V and 4 bases from J; bases unmatched to any gene: 11. The CDR3 contains 15 residues. CDR3: CASRAGGKGADTQYF. DNA of the CDR3: TGTGCCAGTAGAGCGGGGGGAAAAGGAGCAGATACGCAGTATTTT.

Details on this clone: The same CDR3 arises from other DNA sequences in this sample as well. V and J are TRBV7-9 and TRBJ1-1; 7 bases line up with TRBD1. Unmatched junction bases numbered 7, after V lost 6 bases and J lost 3 bases. CDR1 and CDR2 from the germline V gene are SEHNR and FQNEAQ (reference sequence). The CDR3 is 14 residues long. CDR3 bases: TGTGCCAGCAGTCTCGGACAGGACTACACTGAAGCTTTCTTT. Its translation: CASSLGQDYTEAFF.

The rearrangement uses TRBV13 and TRBJ2-7; weak D call: TRBD1 (5 bases). CDR3 length: 11 residues. The germline V gene encodes CDR1 PRHDT and CDR2 FYEKMQ (reference sequence). Deletions cut 3 bases from V and 5 bases from J, with 5 bases between. The CDR3 is CASSLDNEQYF. In nucleotides, the CDR3 is TGTGCCAGCAGCTTGGACAACGAGCAGTACTTC.

In this sample, this clone turned up many times. The chain joins TRBV12-5 to TRBJ2-5, with 8 bases lining up with TRBD1. The length of the CDR3 is 14 residues. With V trimmed by 5 bases and J by 4 bases, 6 bases remained unmatched. In germline, CDR1 is LGHNT, CDR2 FRNRAP. CDR3 sequence: CASGPGQGRETQYF. CDR3 in DNA: TGTGCTAGTGGTCCCGGACAGGGACGAGAGACCCAGTACTTC.

V is TRBV7-8 and J is TRBJ1-5; no clear D. This CDR3 spans 16 amino acids. Trimming took 5 bases from V and 7 from J, leaving 21 bases between them. CDR1 is SGHVS and CDR2 is FQNEAQ in the germline V gene. CDR3 coding DNA: TGTGCCAGCAGCCCCGGGTCTGAGGGTCTAGGGCAGCCCCAGCATTTT. The encoded protein is CASSPGSEGLGQPQHF.

The chain uses TRBV7-8 and TRBJ2-7, with TRBD1 matching 8 bases. The CDR3 consists of 14 residues. Germline V gene lookup returns CDR1 SGHVS and CDR2 FQNEAQ. V trimming: 4 bases; J trimming: 2 bases; junction bases outside the gene matches: 4. The CDR3 reads CASSWTGIAYEQYF. The CDR3 DNA reads TGTGCCAGCAGCTGGACAGGGATAGCCTACGAGCAGTACTTC.